A single TCR beta chain is shown here with its context. No antigen is known for it. The data were produced by immunoSEQ multiplex PCR, yet TCRdb's version contains in-frame clones alone and is incomplete. The data contain 75,000 to 85,000 clones, around three quarters of them singletons. These data come from a study of T cell responses to AZD1222 COVID-19 vaccine. General study points: Samples come after the peak T cell response, not at day 14. Seropositive at baseline were only 5 to 7 AZD1222 recipients. Spike-specific TCR breadth and depth both grew after two AZD1222 doses. Females made up more of the donors, who were largely white British, and clonal diversity may have come out too low.

The V gene's germline CDR1 is SEHNR and CDR2 FQNEAQ (reference sequence). V shed 1 base and J shed 6 bases, with 12 bases lying between them. This CDR3 has 14 residues. The starting material was peripheral blood, obtained 28 days after the second dose of the MenACWY control vaccine. The TCR sequence derives from an adult who received the MenACWY meningococcal vaccine as a control. The genes are TRBV7-9 and TRBJ1-2; D remains ambiguous. The CDR3 loop is CASSLGRPTNGYTF. CDR3 DNA: TGTGCCAGCAGCTTAGGCCGGCCGACAAATGGCTACACCTTC.